These T cell receptor beta chains were read from a single sample in a study of molecular identifiers for immune sequencing clone quantification. TCRdb fed the PCR reads into MiXCR, producing one record per CDR3 protein. The sample consists of more than 450,000 distinct CDR3 sequences, about 21% of them appearing once. The sequencing input was naive CD8+ T cells from blood, with Jurkat cell RNA spiked in. The receptors were gathered from a human donor in good health. Some libraries in this study had Jurkat cell RNA spiked in. Each CDR3 is given with its conserved first and last residue. Fields, in order: clone size, V gene, D gene, J gene, CDR3 protein, CDR3 DNA. D genes are given only for firm matches. Clone size is shown for a subset of rows, as once, few, many or a class of expanded clone.

size: many; V: TRBV27; D: TRBD1; J: TRBJ1-5; CDR3: CASSNRGLNQPQHF; DNA: TGTGCCAGCAGTAACAGGGGCCTTAATCAGCCCCAGCATTTT
size: many; V: TRBV7-9; D: TRBD2; J: TRBJ2-2; CDR3: CASSGLTSGRWGTGELFF; DNA: TGTGCCAGCAGCGGATTGACTAGCGGGAGATGGGGCACCGGGGAGCTGTTTTTT
size: many; V: TRBV7-6; D: .; J: TRBJ2-7; CDR3: CASSLATTDYEQYF; DNA: TGTGCCAGCAGCTTAGCGACGACTGACTACGAACAGTACTTC
size: few; V: TRBV6-2/TRBV6-3; D: .; J: TRBJ2-1; CDR3: CASSKDPYNEQFF; DNA: TGTGCCAGCAGTAAGGACCCGTACAATGAGCAGTTCTTC
size: .; V: TRBV9; D: .; J: TRBJ2-1; CDR3: CASSVGGNSYNEQFF; DNA: TGTGCCAGCAGCGTAGGGGGCAATTCCTACAATGAGCAGTTCTTC
size: many; V: TRBV27; D: TRBD2; J: TRBJ2-3; CDR3: CASRLGLAVTDTQYF; DNA: TGTGCCAGCAGACTCGGACTAGCTGTCACAGATACGCAGTATTTT
size: many; V: TRBV14; D: TRBD1; J: TRBJ2-7; CDR3: CASSQTGVTYEQYF; DNA: TGTGCCAGCAGCCAGACAGGGGTAACCTACGAGCAGTACTTC
size: .; V: TRBV28; D: .; J: TRBJ2-2; CDR3: CASSFPYGVYTGELFF; DNA: TGTGCCAGCAGTTTCCCGTACGGTGTGTACACCGGGGAGCTGTTTTTT
size: few; V: TRBV12-5; D: .; J: TRBJ2-7; CDR3: CASGLVGEEGRPYYEQYF; DNA: TGTGCTAGTGGTTTGGTTGGGGAGGAAGGGAGGCCCTACTACGAGCAGTACTTC
size: few; V: TRBV19; D: .; J: TRBJ2-1; CDR3: CASSPHDPVEQFF; DNA: TGTGCCAGTAGTCCTCACGACCCGGTTGAGCAGTTCTTC
size: few; V: TRBV27; D: .; J: TRBJ2-2; CDR3: CASSPHRAQTNTGELFF; DNA: TGTGCCAGCAGTCCCCACAGGGCTCAAACGAACACCGGGGAGCTGTTTTTT
size: few; V: TRBV6-1; D: .; J: TRBJ2-3; CDR3: CASSDWASSPDTQYF; DNA: TGTGCCAGCAGTGATTGGGCATCCTCTCCAGATACGCAGTATTTT
size: many; V: TRBV25-1; D: TRBD2; J: TRBJ2-3; CDR3: CASTRGEREGRVGTDTQYF; DNA: TGTGCCAGCACCCGAGGGGAGCGGGAGGGCCGTGTGGGCACAGATACGCAGTATTTT
size: .; V: TRBV29-1; D: .; J: TRBJ2-7; CDR3: CSVAGTSLSYEQYF; DNA: TGCAGCGTAGCCGGGACAAGTTTGTCCTACGAGCAGTACTTC
size: many; V: TRBV27; D: .; J: TRBJ1-6; CDR3: CASSVLQGTDSPLHF; DNA: TGTGCCAGCAGTGTCCTACAAGGAACGGATTCACCCCTCCACTTT
size: .; V: TRBV4-3; D: .; J: TRBJ2-1; CDR3: CASSQDKAAWPTVDEQFF; DNA: TGCGCCAGCAGCCAAGATAAGGCGGCGTGGCCTACGGTTGATGAGCAGTTCTTC